The 2 T cell receptor beta chains in this list originate from one sample, sequenced in a study of T cells in Graves' hyperthyroidism and ophthalmopathy. Amplification yielded TCR beta CDR3 regions, with RNA transcripts as the source. Researchers ran a first-round RT-PCR on the TCR CDR3 using the HTBI primer set. From the multiplex PCR reads, TCRdb called clonotypes with MiXCR, one entry per CDR3 protein. This table has under 400,000 distinct CDR3 sequences, around 23% appearing once. The sequencing input was blood. The receptors originated from a woman aged 45 to 65 with Graves' hyperthyroidism.

In its sample, this clonotype was seen a few times. This chain connects TRBV25-1 to TRBJ1-2; D unclear. The germline V gene encodes CDR1 MGHDK and CDR2 SYGVNS. Trimming left V 6 bases short and J 4 bases short, with 12 bases between. This CDR3 has 13 amino acids. Here the CDR3 reads CASSTPGSYGYTF. For the CDR3, the DNA is TGTGCCAGCAGCACTCCCGGGAGCTATGGCTACACCTTC.

This clonotype was picked up many times. The gene calls are TRBV20-1 and TRBJ2-7, with 10 bases that match TRBD2. V lost 5 bases, J lost 2 bases, and 6 bases stayed unmatched. Germline V gene sequence: CDR1 DFQATT, CDR2 SNEGSKA (reference sequence). The CDR3 is 14 amino acids. Here the CDR3 DNA reads TGCAGTGCTCCTACTAGCGGGAAAACCTACGAGCAGTACTTC. Its protein product is CSAPTSGKTYEQYF.